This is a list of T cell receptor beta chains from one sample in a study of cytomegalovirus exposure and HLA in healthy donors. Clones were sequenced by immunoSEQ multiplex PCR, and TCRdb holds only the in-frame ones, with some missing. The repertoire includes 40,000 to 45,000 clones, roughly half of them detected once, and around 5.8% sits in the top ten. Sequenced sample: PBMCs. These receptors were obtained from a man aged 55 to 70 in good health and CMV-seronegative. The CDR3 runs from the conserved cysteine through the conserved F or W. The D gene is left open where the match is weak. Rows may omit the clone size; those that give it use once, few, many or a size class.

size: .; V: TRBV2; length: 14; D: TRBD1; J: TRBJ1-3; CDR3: CASSDRQGGNTIYF; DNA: TGTGCCAGCAGTGACCGACAGGGAGGAAACACCATATATTTT
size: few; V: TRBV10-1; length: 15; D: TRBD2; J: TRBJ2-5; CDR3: CASSGVAGEEETQYF; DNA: TGCGCCAGCAGTGGAGTAGCGGGAGAGGAAGAGACCCAGTACTTC
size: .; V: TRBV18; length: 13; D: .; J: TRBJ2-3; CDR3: CASSPAVEVTQYF; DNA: TGTGCCAGCTCACCGGCGGTAGAAGTAACGCAGTATTTT
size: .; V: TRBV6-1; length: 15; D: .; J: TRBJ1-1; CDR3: CASRTVGAPNTEAFF; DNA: TGTGCCAGCAGGACCGTGGGGGCCCCTAACACTGAAGCTTTCTTT
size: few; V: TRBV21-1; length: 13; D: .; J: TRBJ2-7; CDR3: CASTGGRAYEQYF; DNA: TGTGCCAGCACCGGGGGGAGGGCCTACGAGCAGTACTTC
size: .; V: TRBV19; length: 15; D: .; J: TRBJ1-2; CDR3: CASSPSARDKDGYTF; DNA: TGTGCCAGTAGTCCATCCGCCCGGGACAAGGATGGCTACACCTTC
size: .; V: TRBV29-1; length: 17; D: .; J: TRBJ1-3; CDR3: CSVLHSTGSRSGNTIYF; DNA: TGCAGCGTACTCCATTCGACAGGATCTCGCTCTGGAAACACCATATATTTT
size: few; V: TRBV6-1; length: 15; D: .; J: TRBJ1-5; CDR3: CASLFFRDSNQPQHF; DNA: TGTGCCAGTCTATTCTTCCGGGATAGCAATCAGCCCCAGCATTTT
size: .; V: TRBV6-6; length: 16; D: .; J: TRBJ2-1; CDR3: CATHLRRSTSYNEQFF; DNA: TGTGCCACCCATTTGAGACGGAGCACCTCCTACAATGAGCAGTTCTTC
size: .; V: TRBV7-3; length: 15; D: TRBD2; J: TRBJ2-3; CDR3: CASSSGTSGTDTQYF; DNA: TGTGCCAGCAGCTCCGGGACTAGCGGTACAGATACGCAGTATTTT
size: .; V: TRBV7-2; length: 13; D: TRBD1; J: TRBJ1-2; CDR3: CASSLRDSERYTF; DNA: TGTGCCAGCAGCTTACGGGACAGCGAGCGCTACACCTTC
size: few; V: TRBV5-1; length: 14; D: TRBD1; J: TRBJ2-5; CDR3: CASSVQGAGETQYF; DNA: TGCGCCAGCAGCGTCCAGGGGGCCGGAGAGACCCAGTACTTC
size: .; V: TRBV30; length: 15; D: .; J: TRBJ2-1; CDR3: CAGAPRPSSYNEQFF; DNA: TGTGCCGGAGCCCCCCGACCGAGCTCCTACAATGAGCAGTTCTTC
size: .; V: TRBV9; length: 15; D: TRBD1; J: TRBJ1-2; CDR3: CASSRLGQVDYGYTF; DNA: TGTGCCAGCAGCCGCCTGGGACAGGTGGACTATGGCTACACCTTC
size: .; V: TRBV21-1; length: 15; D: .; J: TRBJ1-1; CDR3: CASTYRDRWSTEAFF; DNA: TGTGCCAGCACATACCGGGACAGGTGGAGCACTGAAGCTTTCTTT
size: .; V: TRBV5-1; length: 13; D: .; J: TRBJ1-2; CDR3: CASSLGGGAGYTF; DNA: TGCGCCAGCAGCTTGGGAGGAGGGGCCGGCTACACCTTC
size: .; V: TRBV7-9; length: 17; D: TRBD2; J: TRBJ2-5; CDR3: CASSLGTAGGRQETQYF; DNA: TGTGCCAGCAGCTTAGGTACAGCGGGAGGGCGTCAAGAGACCCAGTACTTC
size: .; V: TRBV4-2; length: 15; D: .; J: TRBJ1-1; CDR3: CASSPNSGGNTEAFF; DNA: TGTGCCAGCAGCCCAAACAGCGGTGGGAACACTGAAGCTTTCTTT
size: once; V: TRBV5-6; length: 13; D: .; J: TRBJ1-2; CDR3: CASTTQGMGGYTF; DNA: TGTGCCAGCACCACGCAGGGTATGGGTGGCTACACCTTC
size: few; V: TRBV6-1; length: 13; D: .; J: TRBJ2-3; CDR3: CASSRPPQDTQYF; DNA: TGTGCCAGCTCTAGACCGCCCCAAGATACGCAGTATTTT
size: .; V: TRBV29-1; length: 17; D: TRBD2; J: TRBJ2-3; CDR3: CSVDRTSGRISTDTQYF; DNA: TGCAGCGTCGACCGGACTAGCGGGAGGATCAGCACAGATACGCAGTATTTT
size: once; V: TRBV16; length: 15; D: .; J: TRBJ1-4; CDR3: CASSRSATTNEKLFF; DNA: TGTGCCAGCAGCCGAAGCGCAACAACTAATGAAAAACTGTTTTTT
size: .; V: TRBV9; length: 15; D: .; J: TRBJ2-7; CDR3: CASSVVAGEGYEQYF; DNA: TGTGCCAGCAGCGTGGTCGCAGGGGAAGGCTACGAGCAGTACTTC
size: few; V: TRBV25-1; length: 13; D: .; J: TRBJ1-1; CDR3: CASKVGGHTEAFF; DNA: TGTGCCAGCAAGGTAGGAGGGCACACTGAAGCTTTCTTT
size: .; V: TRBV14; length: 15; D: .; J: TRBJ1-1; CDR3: CASSPGYSLNTEAFF; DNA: TGTGCCAGCAGCCCCGGATACAGCTTGAACACTGAAGCTTTCTTT